This T cell receptor (beta chain) stems from a study of Ad26.COV2.S vaccination and SARS-CoV-2 variants. Study-level findings and limits: People given the vaccine had a wider spike-specific TCR breadth than placebo recipients did.

As for this clone: Its specificity is unknown.

Data came from immunoSEQ multiplex PCR; TCRdb stores just in-frame clones and leaves some out. The sample has about 180,000 clones; around 90% are singletons. Trimming cost V 4 bases and J 0 bases, with 10 bases left between them. Looked up from germline, CDR1 is SGDLS and CDR2 is YYNGEE. The CDR3 runs to 15 residues. This material consisted of peripheral blood, taken after recovery from COVID-19. This TCR was recovered from a human donor who had recovered from COVID-19. J is TRBJ1-4 and V is TRBV9, with D unresolved. CDR3 coding DNA: TGTGCCAGCAGCCCCGGGCCCGCAACTAATGAAAAACTGTTTTTT. This codes for CASSPGPATNEKLFF.